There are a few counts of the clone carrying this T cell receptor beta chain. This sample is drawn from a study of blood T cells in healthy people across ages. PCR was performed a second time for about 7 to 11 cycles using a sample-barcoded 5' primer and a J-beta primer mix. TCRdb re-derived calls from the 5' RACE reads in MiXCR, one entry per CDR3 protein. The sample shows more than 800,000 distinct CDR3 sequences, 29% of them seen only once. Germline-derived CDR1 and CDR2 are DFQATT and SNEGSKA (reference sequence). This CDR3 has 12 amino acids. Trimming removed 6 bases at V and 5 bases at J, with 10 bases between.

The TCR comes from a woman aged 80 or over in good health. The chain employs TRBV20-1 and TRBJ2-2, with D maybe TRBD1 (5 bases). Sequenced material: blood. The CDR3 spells CSALGPTGELFF. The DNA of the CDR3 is TGCAGTGCACTGGGGCCGACCGGGGAGCTGTTTTTT.